This T cell receptor beta chain was captured by sequencing in a study of PD-1 blockade in classical Hodgkin lymphoma. This sample's time point: cycle 4 day 1 (C4D1), after more than five weeks of nivolumab. All patients relapsed after autologous stem cell transplantation, and brentuximab vedotin exposure varied. The authors enriched CD8+ T cells from thawed PBMCs via magnetic negative selection. Data came from immunoSEQ multiplex PCR; TCRdb stores just in-frame clones and leaves some out. The repertoire holds about 2,500 clones, over 60% seen once, with 45% in the top ten. CDR3 size: 14 residues. Germline V gene sequence: CDR1 SEHNR, CDR2 FQNEAQ (reference sequence). V gave up 8 bases and J gave up 4 bases, with 14 bases separating them. A note on this clone: Its antigen is still unknown.

General study points: According to reports, newly diagnosed patients had lower baseline TCR diversity than healthy donors, and relapsed/refractory patients had lower baseline TCR diversity still. Researchers reported that CD4+ TCR diversity, though not CD8+, rose significantly by C4D1. Newly diagnosed patients had diversity similar to the baseline diversity of complete responders.

This sequence was found in a human donor with classical Hodgkin lymphoma. The sample was CD8+ T cells from blood, taken before the fourth cycle of nivolumab. The chain is built from TRBV7-9 and TRBJ2-2; D uncertain. The CDR3 sequence: CASAPLTVTGELFF. As DNA, the CDR3 is TGTGCCAGCGCCCCCCTGACGGTCACCGGGGAGCTGTTTTTT.